The T cell receptor beta chain described here comes from a study of CD8 T cells in Susac syndrome. Study conclusions and caveats: In its TCR sequencing and HLA analysis, the study acknowledged that the number of individuals was relatively small.

Sequencing of TCR beta was performed on blood CD8+ T cells and on blood CD4+ T cells. It was negative isolation that provided the CD8+ and CD4+ T cells, whereas TEMRA cells were enriched by FACS. The RNA, 0.5 to 1 ug, was put through reverse transcription using random hexamers. Across 54 Vbeta and 13 Jbeta, TCR beta CDR3 was amplified with immunoSEQ multiplex PCR. TCRdb recomputed calls from the immunoSEQ multiplex PCR reads with MiXCR, one row per CDR3 protein. The repertoire holds 150,000 to 250,000 distinct CDR3 sequences, with roughly 95% as singletons. About this clonotype: Its antigen is still unknown.

Germline V gene sequence: CDR1 SGHVS, CDR2 FNYEAQ. Unmatched junction bases numbered 13, after V lost 2 bases and J lost 9 bases. The length of the CDR3 is 16 residues. The chain employs TRBV7-6 and TRBJ2-3; 8 bases map to TRBD2. This sequence was found in a human donor with multiple sclerosis. The sample was CD4+ T cells from PBMCs. The CDR3 region has the DNA TGTGCCAGCAGCTTATTTGCGGGGGGAACCGAGGTAACGCAGTATTTT. Protein sequence: CASSLFAGGTEVTQYF. The full variable domain, rest sourced from reference TRBV7-6 and TRBJ2-3, is GAGVSQSPRYKVTKRGQDVALRCDPISGHVSLYWYRQALGQGPEFLTYFNYEAQQDKSGLPNDRFSAERPEGSISTLTIQRTEQRDSAMYRCASSLFAGGTEVTQYFGPGTRLTVL.